Following are 29 T cell receptor beta chains from one sample sequenced in a study of T cell repertoires in cytomegalovirus infection. Their specific antigens are unknown. Each CDR3 protein is one row after TCRdb ran MiXCR on the reads. Among 86,000 or so distinct CDR3 sequences listed, roughly a quarter were seen once. This sample comprised CD8+ T cells from cultured PBMCs, obtained from culture after CMV antigen stimulation. These receptors all stem from a human donor in good health (CMV status not recorded). Some clones in this sample may be carry-over from other donors' samples.

In its sample, this clonotype was seen a few times. This chain connects TRBV6-2 or TRBV6-3 to TRBJ2-1, with D possibly being TRBD2 (6 bases). CDR3 size: 15 residues. V was trimmed by 6 bases and J by 6 bases, leaving 18 bases between them. The germline V gene encodes CDR1 MNHEY and CDR2 SVGEGT. The CDR3 DNA reads TGTGCCAGCAGCGGTTCCGGGACTTCGGGCAATGAGCAGTTCTTC. Translated, it gives CASSGSGTSGNEQFF.

This chain connects TRBV9 to TRBJ2-1, with a possible D match to TRBD2 (5 bases). Trimming stripped 4 bases from V and 0 bases from J, with 17 bases between. This CDR3 contains 17 residues. CDR1 is SGDLS, CDR2 YYNGEE, per germline. CDR3 nucleotide sequence: TGTGCCAGCAGCACAGAGCAGCGGTCGAGCTCCTACAATGAGCAGTTCTTC. It is translated as CASSTEQRSSSYNEQFF.

This clonotype appeared a few times. The CDR3 DNA reads TGCGCCAGCAGTGAGGGGGGGGGTGAGCAGTTCTTC. It translates to CASSEGGGEQFF. This chain links TRBV10-2 with TRBJ2-1, with 7 nucleotides matching TRBD2. CDR1 and CDR2 from the germline V gene are WSHSY and SAAADI. After removal of 2 bases from V and 9 bases from J, the junction contained 1 base not matched to a gene. CDR3 length: 12 residues.

The CDR3 spells CASSPPLQYSNQPQHF. CDR3 nucleotide sequence: TGTGCCAGTAGTCCTCCTCTGCAGTATAGCAATCAGCCCCAGCATTTT. The V gene is TRBV19, the J gene TRBJ1-5; no definite D call. Germline CDR1 reads LNHDA; CDR2 reads SQIVND (reference sequence). The V end was cut by 5 bases, the J end by 0 bases, with 14 bases between. This CDR3 has 16 amino acids.

The chain recombines TRBV15 with TRBJ1-2, with D perhaps matching TRBD1 (5 bases). CDR3 length: 16 residues. CDR1 LNHNV and CDR2 YYDKDF come from the germline V gene (reference sequence). V dropped 0 bases and J dropped 2 bases, with 13 bases sitting between them. The CDR3 DNA reads TGTGCCACCAGCAGAGATAGAAGGGGCGCCAACTATGGCTACACCTTC. Translated, it gives CATSRDRRGANYGYTF. Using reference TRBV15 and TRBJ1-2 for the parts outside the CDR3, the full variable domain is DAMVIQNPRYQVTQFGKPVTLSCSQTLNHNVMYWYQQKSSQAPKLLFHYYDKDFNNEADTPDNFQSRRPNTSFCFLDIRSPGLGDTAMYLCATSRDRRGANYGYTFGSGTRLTVV.

In this sample, this clonotype turned up a few times. J is TRBJ1-1 and V is TRBV27, with D unclear. CDR1 MNHEY and CDR2 SMNVEV come from the germline V gene (reference sequence). The CDR3 consists of 15 residues. The germline V and J ends were trimmed by 3 bases and 1 base, with 12 bases remaining between them. The CDR3 bases are TGTGCCAGCAGTTTTGGTCGGACGAAGAACACTGAAGCTTTCTTT. Encoded protein: CASSFGRTKNTEAFF.

Ten or more counts support this clonotype. The V gene is TRBV11-3, the J gene TRBJ2-1; 13 bases fit TRBD2. The CDR3 is 18 amino acids. CDR1 is SGHNT and CDR2 is YENEEA in the germline V gene. The V segment lost 1 base and the J segment 4 bases; nucleotides outside the gene matches: 7. This CDR3 is CASSLATSGGAFYNEQFF. The CDR3 DNA is TGTGCCAGCAGCTTAGCAACTAGCGGGGGGGCTTTTTACAATGAGCAGTTCTTC.

The sample holds many counts of this clonotype. The chain is built from TRBV29-1 and TRBJ1-1; no clear D gene. The CDR3 covers 12 residues. Germline V gene data show CDR1 as SQVTM and CDR2 as ANQGSEA. Trimming stripped 4 bases from V and 0 bases from J, with 6 bases between. The CDR3 nucleotides are TGCAGCGTTGCAGAAATGAACACTGAAGCTTTCTTT. Protein: CSVAEMNTEAFF.

This chain links TRBV9 with TRBJ2-1; D unclear. Trimming cost V 0 bases and J 8 bases, with 3 bases left between them. This CDR3 region has 11 residues. The germline gives CDR1 SGDLS, CDR2 YYNGEE. The CDR3 DNA follows: TGTGCCAGCAGCGTAGCAGATGAGCAGTTCTTC. Translation gives CASSVADEQFF.

This rearrangement joins TRBV5-1 to TRBJ1-1; TRBD1 matches at 7 bases. Losses at the gene ends were 4 bases for V and 5 bases for J; bases not matched to a gene: 11. The CDR3 is made up of 15 amino acids. Per germline, CDR1 SGHRS and CDR2 YFSETQ. CDR3 bases: TGCGCCAGCAGCCTGCGACAGGGACGGATGACTGAAGCTTTCTTT. It is translated as CASSLRQGRMTEAFF.

This clonotype was seen only once. The chain is built from TRBV20-1 and TRBJ1-4; perhaps TRBD1 as D (6 bases). CDR3 length equals 16 residues. CDR1 and CDR2 from the germline V gene are DFQATT and SNEGSKA (reference sequence). Trimming shortened V by 3 bases and J by 2 bases, and 16 bases separated the two germline ends. For the CDR3, the DNA is TGCAGTGCTAGCCCCTTGAGGGGGGGCACTAATGAAAAACTGTTTTTT. As protein: CSASPLRGGTNEKLFF.

This clonotype was found a few times. The V gene is TRBV27, the J gene TRBJ1-1, with D unclear. The CDR3 has 12 residues. V lost 6 bases, J lost 5 bases, and 10 bases lay in between. The germline CDR1 and CDR2 sequences are MNHEY and SMNVEV (reference sequence). CDR3 bases: TGTGCCAGCAGACGCGGGTGGACTGAAGCTTTCTTT. Its protein product is CASRRGWTEAFF.

The chain's CDR3 is CSALILPRQGAYNEQFF. CDR3 sequence (DNA): TGCAGTGCTCTTATCCTGCCTCGACAGGGGGCGTACAATGAGCAGTTCTTC. The rearrangement links TRBV20-1 to TRBJ2-1, with 10 positions matching TRBD1. The germline gives CDR1 DFQATT, CDR2 SNEGSKA (reference sequence). The junction had 14 bases not matched to a gene; V was cut back by 5 bases and J by 4 bases. There are 17 residues in the CDR3.

There are many counts of this clonotype. This chain uses TRBV12-3 or TRBV12-4 with TRBJ2-1; no firm D call. Trimming cost V 0 bases and J 10 bases, with 10 bases left between them. The CDR3 totals 13 residues. In DNA form, the CDR3 reads TGTGCCAGCAGTTTAGCCCCCACCGGGGAGCAGTTCTTC. It is translated as CASSLAPTGEQFF.

This clonotype was found a few times. Written as DNA, the CDR3 is TGTGCCAGCAACTTGGGGGAGCAAGAGACCCAGTACTTC. It is translated as CASNLGEQETQYF. V usage is TRBV28 and J usage is TRBJ2-5; TRBD1 or TRBD2 may be the D gene (5 bases each). The CDR3 consists of 13 residues. The V gene lost 7 bases and the J gene lost 2 bases, with 11 bases spanning the gap. Germline lookup yields CDR1 MDHEN and CDR2 SYDVKM.

This clonotype was counted at least ten times. V usage is TRBV7-8 and J usage is TRBJ1-2; perhaps TRBD1 as D (5 bases). The CDR3 runs 15 residues. Trimming pared 2 bases from V and 8 bases from J, leaving 18 bases between. Germline V gives CDR1 SGHVS, CDR2 FQNEAQ. In DNA, the CDR3 is TGTGCCAGCAGCTTAAATAAAGGGTCGGGGGTAGGCTACACCTTC. This codes for CASSLNKGSGVGYTF.

The V and J genes are TRBV7-9 and TRBJ2-7; 8 bases map to TRBD1. Germline-derived CDR1 and CDR2 are SEHNR and FQNEAQ (reference sequence). The CDR3 has 14 residues. V lost 2 bases to trimming and J lost 12 bases; unmatched junction nucleotides: 12. The CDR3: CASSLTGQETSSYF. The CDR3 coding sequence is TGTGCCAGCAGCTTAACGGGACAGGAAACTTCGTCGTACTTC.

The chain has TRBV20-1 and TRBJ2-3, with TRBD2 matching 9 bases. This CDR3 spans 15 amino acids. With V trimmed by 6 bases and J by 2 bases, 9 bases remained unmatched. CDR1 is DFQATT and CDR2 is SNEGSKA in the germline V gene (reference sequence). The CDR3 protein is CSAKREEWITDTQYF. CDR3 in DNA: TGCAGTGCGAAGCGGGAGGAGTGGATCACAGATACGCAGTATTTT.

At least ten counts were recorded for this clonotype. The rearrangement uses TRBV7-6 and TRBJ2-3, with a weak D call TRBD1 (6 bases). This CDR3 has 13 amino acids. The V gene's germline CDR1 is SGHVS and CDR2 FNYEAQ. V was pared by 0 bases and J by 5 bases, with 6 bases between. The CDR3 DNA follows: TGTGCCAGCAGCTTAGCAGGGGGAGATACGCAGTATTTT. As protein: CASSLAGGDTQYF.

This clonotype has more than one count but fewer than ten. The chain joins TRBV7-3 to TRBJ1-1; D is uncertain. The CDR3 has 13 residues. V was shortened by 4 bases and J by 4 bases, with 10 bases between the two germline ends. The germline V gene encodes CDR1 SGHTA and CDR2 FQGTGA. CDR3 loop: CASSSTPLTEAFF. DNA of the CDR3: TGTGCCAGCAGCTCGACGCCCCTCACTGAAGCTTTCTTT.

This clonotype was detected a few times. The chain carries TRBV19 and TRBJ2-5; D tentatively reads TRBD1 or TRBD2 (5 bases each). The CDR3 runs to 16 residues. Germline V gene sequence: CDR1 LNHDA, CDR2 SQIVND (reference sequence). V was pared by 6 bases and J by 2 bases, with 19 bases between. CDR3 DNA: TGTGCCAGTAGCCCGGGGCCGAGGACGGTTCAAGAGACCCAGTACTTC. Protein sequence: CASSPGPRTVQETQYF. The full variable domain, completed using reference TRBV19 and TRBJ2-5, is DGGITQSPKYLFRKEGQNVTLSCEQNLNHDAMYWYRQDPGQGLRLIYYSQIVNDFQKGDIAEGYSVSREKKESFPLTVTSAQKNPTAFYLCASSPGPRTVQETQYFGPGTRLLVL.

This clonotype was seen once. Germline is not matched at one junction end, which may reflect a read error. The chain recombines TRBV6-2 or TRBV6-3 with TRBJ1-5; 7 nucleotides line up with TRBD1. Per germline, CDR1 MNHEY and CDR2 SVGEGT. The CDR3 is 17 amino acids. CDR3 loop: CVSSYSVQGMGNQPQHF. CDR3 sequence (DNA): TGTGTCAGCAGTTACTCGGTACAGGGGATGGGCAATCAGCCCCAGCATTTT.

The chain has TRBV12-3 or TRBV12-4 and TRBJ2-7, with 9 bases identical to TRBD1. Germline trimming cut 5 bases from V and 1 base from J; bases unmatched to any gene: 3. CDR3 length: 14 amino acids. The CDR3 reads CASSGGTGSYEQYF. The CDR3 DNA sequence: TGTGCCAGCAGTGGTGGGACAGGGTCCTACGAGCAGTACTTC.

This clonotype appeared many times. This chain links TRBV28 with TRBJ1-6, with D maybe TRBD1 (5 bases). The germline V and J ends were trimmed by 2 bases and 8 bases, with 13 bases remaining between them. The V gene's germline CDR1 is MDHEN and CDR2 SYDVKM. The length of the CDR3 is 15 residues. The chain's CDR3 is CASSLERGVDSPLHF. CDR3 nucleotides: TGTGCCAGCAGTTTAGAACGAGGGGTGGATTCACCCCTCCACTTT. Based on the CDR3 plus reference TRBV28 and TRBJ1-6, the full variable domain is DVKVTQSSRYLVKRTGEKVFLECVQDMDHENMFWYRQDPGLGLRLIYFSYDVKMKEKGDIPEGYSVSREKKERFSLILESASTNQTSMYLCASSLERGVDSPLHFGNGTRLTVT.

This chain joins TRBV4-2 and TRBJ1-1; a weak D match, TRBD1 (5 bases). The V end lost 0 bases, the J end lost 4 bases, and 15 bases lay between the germline ends. Germline-derived CDR1 and CDR2 are LGHNA and YNFKEQ. The length of the CDR3 is 16 residues. Here the CDR3 reads CASSQESRVGFTEAFF. The CDR3 coding sequence is TGTGCCAGCAGCCAAGAGAGCAGGGTTGGGTTCACTGAAGCTTTCTTT.

At least ten counts were recorded for this clonotype. This chain joins TRBV12-3 or TRBV12-4 and TRBJ1-3, with D unresolved. The CDR3 has 12 amino acids. Deletions cut 1 base from V and 4 bases from J, with 2 bases between. The CDR3 region is CASSLEGNTIYF. DNA of the CDR3: TGTGCCAGCAGTTTAGAAGGAAACACCATATATTTT.

In its sample, this clonotype was seen a few times. The rearrangement links TRBV9 to TRBJ2-5; 9 bases match TRBD1. CDR3 length equals 20 residues. Trimming at V came to 2 bases and at J to 2 bases, leaving 19 bases not matched to a gene. Germline lookup yields CDR1 SGDLS and CDR2 YYNGEE. As DNA, the CDR3 is TGTGCCAGCAGCGTCCCACAGGGGGCGGTTGGGGGGTTCGAACAAGAGACCCAGTACTTC. Translated: CASSVPQGAVGGFEQETQYF.

This clonotype was observed a few times. This sequence joins TRBV11-2 and TRBJ1-2; 8 nucleotides line up with TRBD1. This CDR3 has 12 residues. Per germline, CDR1 SGHAT and CDR2 FQNNGV. The ends lost 4 bases at V and 7 bases at J; junction bases unmatched: 2. The DNA of the CDR3 is TGTGCCAGCAGCTCCGGACAGGGTGGCTACACCTTC. Translated, it gives CASSSGQGGYTF.

The chain couples TRBV5-8 to TRBJ1-1; D may be TRBD1 (6 bases). Between the trimmed V and J ends, which lost 3 bases and 0 bases, there was a span of 21 bases. CDR3 size: 18 residues. Germline V lookup: CDR1 SGHTS, CDR2 YDEGEE. This chain's CDR3 is CASSSPTGITQMNTEAFF. DNA of the CDR3: TGTGCCAGCAGCTCTCCTACAGGGATCACCCAGATGAACACTGAAGCTTTCTTT.